Sequencing of this T cell receptor (beta chain) was carried out in a study of CD8+ T cells in alopecia areata. At the level of the study: Treated patients took oral tofacitinib at 5 to 10 mg twice daily. The authors scored treated patients' severity by affected scalp percentage. Whole-study results and caveats: Tofacitinib yielded significantly lower scalp clonality and fewer expanded CD8+ clones among the top 100.

This clone was counted a few times. Its antigen is as yet unknown. V lost 6 bases, J lost 8 bases, and 16 bases lay in between. The length of the CDR3 is 13 residues. In germline, CDR1 is SQVTM, CDR2 ANQGSEA. Extracted RNA was reverse transcribed into cDNA, the sequencing template. Method: immunoSEQ multiplex PCR; TCRdb's copy keeps in-frame clones and lacks some. The table lists around 200,000 clones, 64% of them singletons, with 3.5% to 5% in the top ten. Treatment denoted: oral pan-JAK inhibitor, 5-10 mg twice daily. The genes are TRBV29-1 and TRBJ2-2, with a tentative D call TRBD2 (6 bases). Sequencing used CD4+ T cells sorted from blood, obtained at week 4, from a patient treated with tofacitinib. The clonotype originates from a human donor with alopecia areata. CDR3 residues: CSVRRGVLGELFF. The CDR3 bases are TGCAGCGTGAGGAGGGGAGTATTGGGGGAGCTGTTTTTT.